This T cell receptor beta chain stems from a study of OX40 agonist ivuxolimab in advanced cancers. As for the study more broadly: Ivuxolimab was a fully human IgG2 agonistic monoclonal antibody targeting the costimulatory receptor OX40 (CD134). Intravenous ivuxolimab was administered to patients every 2 weeks at six dose levels: 0.01, 0.1, 0.3, 1.5, 3 and 10 mg/kg. Of the roughly 53 patients in dose escalation, approximately 20 had hepatocellular carcinoma, some 15 had melanoma, 9 had renal cell carcinoma and 9 had head and neck cancer. A male proportion of roughly 85% and a mean age of approximately 62 years, ranging from 23 to 79, were recorded for the dose-escalation cohort. Patients were allowed to have had prior anti-PD-1, anti-PD-L1 or anti-CTLA-4 therapy, and around two fifths of the dose-escalation patients had been treated with checkpoint inhibitors. Three dose-escalation patients achieved partial responses, one with hepatocellular carcinoma and two with cutaneous melanoma. Peripheral TCRbeta sequencing aimed to test whether ivuxolimab altered TCR sequence diversity and caused clonal T-cell expansion. The paper describes the monotherapy dose-escalation part (N ≈ 50 patients) of the phase I trial of ivuxolimab.

As regards this clone: Its antigen is currently not known. The sample holds no much larger clone one base away, and base qualities are not on file.

Paper-wide results and their limitations: In the 0.1-3.0 mg/kg groups, partial responders were among the patients with the lowest normalized peripheral clonal expansion, particularly in CD8+ T cells. Low levels of normalized T-cell clonal expansion were also shown by some nonresponding patients. At doses of 0.1 to 3.0 mg/kg, clonal expansion of both CD4+ and CD8+ blood T cells was observed from baseline to week 6. After ivuxolimab, more expanded clones were found on average in CD8+ T cells than in CD4+ T cells. The antigen specificity of the peripheral T cells that underwent clonal expansion was not determined.

The CDR3 runs 16 amino acids, cysteine and phenylalanine included. The retained sequence is limited to the CDR3, 48 bases, with the frame set at the first base. Trimming removed 6 bases from V and 6 bases from J; the gene matches leave 11 bases unexplained. The trial excluded patients who had a history of autoimmune disease or were on systemic immunosuppression. Peripheral blood for TCR sequencing was collected from all dose cohorts at baseline, on cycle 4 day 1, and on cycle 7 day 1. The samples were taken from a phase I, first-in-human, multicenter, open-label dose-escalation trial of ivuxolimab. Adults with locally advanced or metastatic melanoma, renal cell, hepatocellular, or head and neck squamous cell carcinoma were enrolled in the trial. Before TCR sequencing, CD4+ T cells and CD8+ T cells from peripheral blood were sorted into separate populations. For sequencing of the TCRbeta CDR3 region, genomic DNA was extracted from the sorted cells. TCRbeta CDR3 regions were sequenced using the immunoSEQ Assay. Entries here come from immuneACCESS through TCRdb and include only in-frame sequences with V and J called. Some clones fail to appear in such tables; in the studies checked, an unresolved V gene covers under half of the shortfall, and the cause of the remainder is unknown. This sample lists around 77,000 clones; 85% to 90% were detected once. Together, the top ten hold 0.5% to 0.85% of the sample.

The V and J genes are TRBV23-1 and TRBJ2-2, and TRBD1 matches 9 of the central bases. TRBV23-1 is an open reading frame whose function is uncertain. This sample comprised CD4+ or CD8+ T cells sorted from blood, obtained in a trial of the OX40 agonist ivuxolimab. The clonotype originates from an adult with an advanced solid tumor such as melanoma, head and neck, liver or kidney cancer. The CDR3 amino acid sequence is: CASSHLGTGLAGELFF. The bases are TGCGCCAGCAGCCACCTTGGGACAGGGTTAGCCGGGGAGCTGTTTTTT.